Each of the 16 T cell receptor beta chains below was sequenced from the same sample in a study of cytomegalovirus exposure and HLA in healthy donors. Repertoires were generated with immunoSEQ multiplex PCR, while TCRdb's copy carries only in-frame clones and drops some. Of roughly 200,000 clones in the sample, about nine tenths were seen once. The sample consisted of PBMCs. All receptors derive from a man aged 25 to 45 in good health and CMV-seropositive.

V is TRBV4-1 and J is TRBJ1-5, with D unresolved. Trimming pared 4 bases from V and 8 bases from J, leaving 12 bases between. This CDR3 region has 13 residues. Germline lookup yields CDR1 MGHRA and CDR2 YSYEKL. As DNA, the CDR3 is TGCGCCAGCAGCCGGTCAGCAAGAGAGCCCCAGCATTTT. Translation gives CASSRSAREPQHF.

V and J are TRBV7-2 and TRBJ2-7; tentatively, D is TRBD2 (6 bases). The CDR3 is made up of 14 amino acids. Trimming removed 3 bases at V and 5 bases at J, with 14 bases between. Germline assignment: CDR1 SGHTA and CDR2 FQGNSA. This CDR3 reads CASSLDRERNEQYF. CDR3 nucleotides: TGTGCCAGCAGCTTGGACCGGGAGAGGAACGAGCAGTACTTC.

This chain uses TRBV27 with TRBJ1-4, with a weak D call TRBD1 (6 bases). Per the germline V gene, CDR1 is MNHEY and CDR2 is SMNVEV (reference sequence). This CDR3 has 15 amino acids. With 3 bases removed from V and 3 bases from J, the gap between germline ends came to 11 bases. CDR3 coding DNA: TGTGCCAGCAGTTTCGGAGGACAGCCTAATGAAAAACTGTTTTTT. This encodes CASSFGGQPNEKLFF.

There are a few counts of this clone. V usage is TRBV6-1 and J usage is TRBJ2-7; D gene unclear. There are 13 residues in the CDR3. Trimming removed 1 base at V and 4 bases at J, with 8 bases between. Per the germline V gene, CDR1 is MNHNS and CDR2 is SASEGT. CDR3 protein: CASSEDSFYEQYF. The CDR3 bases are TGTGCCAGCAGTGAAGACTCCTTTTACGAGCAGTACTTC.

The count of this clone is one. V usage is TRBV12-5 and J usage is TRBJ2-7; D possibly uses TRBD1 or TRBD2 (5 bases each). Per germline, CDR1 LGHNT and CDR2 FRNRAP. The CDR3 extends over 16 amino acids. V dropped 1 base and J dropped 2 bases, with 15 bases sitting between them. CDR3 sequence: CASGLDLPGPAYEQYF. Written as DNA, the CDR3 is TGTGCTAGTGGTTTGGACCTCCCGGGGCCTGCCTACGAGCAGTACTTC. The full variable domain, rest sourced from reference TRBV12-5 and TRBJ2-7, is DARVTQTPRHKVTEMGQEVTMRCQPILGHNTVFWYRQTMMQGLELLAYFRNRAPLDDSGMPKDRFSAEMPDATLATLKIQPSEPRDSAVYFCASGLDLPGPAYEQYFGPGTRLTVT.

The chain carries TRBV19 and TRBJ1-1; D unclear. Trimming took off 3 bases at V and 2 bases at J, with 7 bases between the two ends. The CDR3 has 13 amino acids. CDR1 is LNHDA and CDR2 is SQIVND in the germline V gene (reference sequence). DNA of the CDR3: TGTGCCAGTAGTATGTCTAGCAACACTGAAGCTTTCTTT. Its translation is CASSMSSNTEAFF.

The V gene is TRBV11-1, the J gene TRBJ2-7; unclear D gene. The V and J ends lost 1 base and 2 bases respectively, with 6 bases between them. Germline-derived CDR1 and CDR2 are SGHAT and FQDESV (reference sequence). The CDR3 has 13 amino acids. The CDR3 DNA sequence: TGTGCCAGCAGCTTAGGGTCCCCCTACGAGCAGTACTTC. It codes for CASSLGSPYEQYF.

This clone was picked up one time. The chain is built from TRBV19 and TRBJ2-2; the match to TRBD2 covers 7 bases. With V trimmed by 3 bases and J by 5 bases, 6 bases remained unmatched. CDR3 size: 15 residues. Germline loops: CDR1 LNHDA, CDR2 SQIVND (reference sequence). CDR3 amino acids: CASSIGGSSTGELFF. CDR3 nucleotide sequence: TGTGCCAGTAGTATTGGCGGGAGTAGTACCGGGGAGCTGTTTTTT. The complete variable domain, with remaining parts taken from reference TRBV19 and TRBJ2-2, reads DGGITQSPKYLFRKEGQNVTLSCEQNLNHDAMYWYRQDPGQGLRLIYYSQIVNDFQKGDIAEGYSVSREKKESFPLTVTSAQKNPTAFYLCASSIGGSSTGELFFGEGSRLTVL.

The J gene is TRBJ2-5, the V gene TRBV7-6; D possibly corresponds to TRBD1 (5 bases). Germline CDR1 is SGHVS and CDR2 is FNYEAQ. Trimming stripped 8 bases from V and 5 bases from J, with 24 bases between. The CDR3 has 16 amino acids. The CDR3 DNA follows: TGTGCCAGCGGGCGCCTTGGGGCAGGCTCCCAGGAGACCCAGTACTTC. Its protein is CASGRLGAGSQETQYF.

The chain recombines TRBV19 with TRBJ2-3; 11 nucleotides align to TRBD2. The J segment lost 3 bases and the V segment lost 5 bases, leaving 4 bases of the junction unmatched. The CDR3 length is 15 residues. Per germline, CDR1 LNHDA and CDR2 SQIVND (reference sequence). CDR3 DNA sequence: TGTGCCAGTAGTCTTATAGCGGGGGGGACAGATACGCAGTATTTT. Encoded protein: CASSLIAGGTDTQYF.

With respect to this clone: Relative to the germline gene, one junction end is altered; a read error may explain this. The chain joins TRBV7-7 to TRBJ2-7; D not resolved. This CDR3 is built from 14 residues. CDR1 and CDR2 from the germline V gene are SSHAT and FNYEAQ (reference sequence). CDR3 protein: CASSPGGDLIEQYF. CDR3 coding DNA: TGTGCTAGCAGCCCGGGTGGTGACCTCATCGAGCAGTACTTC.

The count of this clone is one. The V and J genes are TRBV11-3 and TRBJ2-3; D gene uncertain. V was pared by 5 bases and J by 2 bases, with 8 bases between. Per the germline V gene, CDR1 is SGHNT and CDR2 is YENEEA. The CDR3 has 13 residues. DNA for the CDR3: TGTGCCAGCAGCACAACGAACACAGATACGCAGTATTTT. Protein: CASSTTNTDTQYF.

CDR3 sequence: CAISDRADTQYF. CDR3 nucleotide sequence: TGTGCCATCAGTGACAGAGCAGATACGCAGTATTTT. This chain links TRBV10-3 with TRBJ2-3; no clear D gene. Germline V CDR1 and CDR2: ENHRY, SYGVKD. The ends were cut back, 3 bases at V and 4 bases at J, with 5 bases in the middle. The CDR3 has 12 residues.

The chain employs TRBV5-4 and TRBJ2-1; 16 bases are shared with TRBD2. Trimming cost V 4 bases and J 1 base; bases outside gene matches: 5. CDR3 length: 18 residues. CDR1 and CDR2 from the germline V gene are SGHNT and YYREEE (reference sequence). CDR3 nucleotides: TGTGCCAGCAGCCGTGGGACTAGCGGGAGGGGGTCCTACAATGAGCAGTTCTTC. Encoded protein: CASSRGTSGRGSYNEQFF.

V is TRBV10-3 and J is TRBJ1-2; TRBD1 matches at 10 bases. Germline values: CDR1 ENHRY, CDR2 SYGVKD. The V and J ends lost 6 bases and 4 bases, in that order; junction bases with no gene match: 8. CDR3 length: 15 residues. For the CDR3, the DNA is TGTGCCATCAGCGAACCGGACAGGGGGGGCTATGGCTACACCTTC. This gives the protein CAISEPDRGGYGYTF.

About this clone: Other DNA sequences in the sample encode the same CDR3. The chain combines TRBV9 with TRBJ2-1, with D uncertain. Germline lookup yields CDR1 SGDLS and CDR2 YYNGEE. V lost 0 bases and J 0 bases, leaving 4 bases between the germline ends. This CDR3 region has 14 residues. The CDR3 DNA reads TGTGCCAGCAGCGTAGCGGGCTCCTACAATGAGCAGTTCTTC. Translation gives CASSVAGSYNEQFF.